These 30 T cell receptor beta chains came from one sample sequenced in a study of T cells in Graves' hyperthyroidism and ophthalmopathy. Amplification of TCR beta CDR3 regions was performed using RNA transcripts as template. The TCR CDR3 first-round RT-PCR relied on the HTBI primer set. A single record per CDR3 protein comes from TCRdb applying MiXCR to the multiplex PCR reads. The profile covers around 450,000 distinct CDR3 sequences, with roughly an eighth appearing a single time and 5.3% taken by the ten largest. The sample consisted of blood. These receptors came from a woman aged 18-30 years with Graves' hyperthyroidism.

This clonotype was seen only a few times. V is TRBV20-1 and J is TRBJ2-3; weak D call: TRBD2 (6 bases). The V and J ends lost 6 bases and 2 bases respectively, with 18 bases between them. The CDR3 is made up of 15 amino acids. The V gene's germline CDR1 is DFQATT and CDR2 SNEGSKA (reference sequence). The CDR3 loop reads CSADSRRENTDTQYF. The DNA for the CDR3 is TGCAGTGCCGATTCCCGGCGGGAAAACACAGATACGCAGTATTTT.

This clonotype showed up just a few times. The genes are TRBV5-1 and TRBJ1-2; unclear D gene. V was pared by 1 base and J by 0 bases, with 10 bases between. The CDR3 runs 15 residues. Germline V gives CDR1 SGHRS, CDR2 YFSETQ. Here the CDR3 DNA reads TGCGCCAGCAGCTTGCCTGCAGGCCCTAACTATGGCTACACCTTC. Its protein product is CASSLPAGPNYGYTF.

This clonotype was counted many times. The CDR3 DNA is TGTGCCAGCAGTGAAATGGCAGGGGGGAACACTGAAGCTTTCTTT. It yields the protein CASSEMAGGNTEAFF. V usage is TRBV6-1 and J usage is TRBJ1-1; TRBD1 aligns across 7 bases. The germline V gene has CDR1 MNHNS and CDR2 SASEGT. Trimming at V came to 2 bases and at J to 1 base, leaving 4 bases not matched to a gene. CDR3 length: 15 amino acids.

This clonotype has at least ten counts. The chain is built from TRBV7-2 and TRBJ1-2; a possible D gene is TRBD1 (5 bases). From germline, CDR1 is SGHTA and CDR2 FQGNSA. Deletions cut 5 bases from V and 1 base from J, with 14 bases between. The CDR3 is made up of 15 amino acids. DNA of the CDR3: TGTGCCAGCAGCCGCTTGGGACGGGTTAACTATGGCTACACCTTC. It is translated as CASSRLGRVNYGYTF.

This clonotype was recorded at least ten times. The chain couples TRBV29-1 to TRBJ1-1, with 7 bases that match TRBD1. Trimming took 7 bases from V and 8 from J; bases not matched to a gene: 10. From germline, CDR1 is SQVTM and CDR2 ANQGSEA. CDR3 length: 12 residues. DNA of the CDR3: TGCAGCGCTGCCGGGGACAGCATAGAAGCTTTCTTT. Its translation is CSAAGDSIEAFF.

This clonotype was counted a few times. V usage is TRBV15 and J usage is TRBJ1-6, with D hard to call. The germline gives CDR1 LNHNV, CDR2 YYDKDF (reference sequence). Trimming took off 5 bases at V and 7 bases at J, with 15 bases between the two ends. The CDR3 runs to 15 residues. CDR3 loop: CATSPRQDMNSPLHF. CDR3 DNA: TGTGCCACCAGCCCTAGGCAAGATATGAATTCACCCCTCCACTTT. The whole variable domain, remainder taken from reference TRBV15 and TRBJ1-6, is DAMVIQNPRYQVTQFGKPVTLSCSQTLNHNVMYWYQQKSSQAPKLLFHYYDKDFNNEADTPDNFQSRRPNTSFCFLDIRSPGLGDTAMYLCATSPRQDMNSPLHFGNGTRLTVT.

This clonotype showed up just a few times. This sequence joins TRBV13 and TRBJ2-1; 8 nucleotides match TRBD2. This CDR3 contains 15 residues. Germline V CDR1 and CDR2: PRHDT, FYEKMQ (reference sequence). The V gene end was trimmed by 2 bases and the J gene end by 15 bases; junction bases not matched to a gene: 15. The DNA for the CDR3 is TGTGCCAGCAGCTTAAAAGCGGGAGTCGTTTTTGGTTTGTTCTTC. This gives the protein CASSLKAGVVFGLFF.

The CDR3 spells CASRLDRNEKLFF. Written as DNA, the CDR3 is TGCGCCAGCAGATTAGACAGAAATGAAAAACTGTTTTTT. The chain carries TRBV4-3 and TRBJ1-4; D possibly corresponds to TRBD1 (5 bases). The length of the CDR3 is 13 residues. Germline lookup yields CDR1 LGHNA and CDR2 YSLEER. V was pared by 6 bases and J by 5 bases, with 10 bases between.

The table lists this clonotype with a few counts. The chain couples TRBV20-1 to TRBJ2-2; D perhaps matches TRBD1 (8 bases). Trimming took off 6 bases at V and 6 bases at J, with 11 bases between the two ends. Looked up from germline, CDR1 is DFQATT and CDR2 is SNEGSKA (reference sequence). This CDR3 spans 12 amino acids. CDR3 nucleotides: TGCAGTGCACAGGGGGGGGCCGGGGAGCTGTTTTTT. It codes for CSAQGGAGELFF.

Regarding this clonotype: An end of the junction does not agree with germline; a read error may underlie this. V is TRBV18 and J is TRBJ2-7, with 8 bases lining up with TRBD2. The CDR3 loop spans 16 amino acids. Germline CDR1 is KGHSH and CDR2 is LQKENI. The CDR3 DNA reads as TGTGTCAGCTCACCACCTTCGGCGGGAGGAACCTACGAGCAGTACTTC. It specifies CVSSPPSAGGTYEQYF. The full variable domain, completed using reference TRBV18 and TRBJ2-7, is NAGVMQNPRHLVRRRGQEARLRCSPMKGHSHVYWYRQLPEEGLKFMVYLQKENIIDESGMPKERFSAEFPKEGPSILRIQQVVRGDSAAYFCVSSPPSAGGTYEQYFGPGTRLTVT.

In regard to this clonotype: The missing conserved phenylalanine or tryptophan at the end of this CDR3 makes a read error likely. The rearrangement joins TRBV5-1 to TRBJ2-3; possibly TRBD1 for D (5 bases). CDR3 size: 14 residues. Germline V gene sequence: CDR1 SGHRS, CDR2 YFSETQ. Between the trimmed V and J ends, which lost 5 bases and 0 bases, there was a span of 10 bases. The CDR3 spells CASRQGSSTDTQYS. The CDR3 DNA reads TGCGCCAGCAGGCAGGGTTCTAGCACAGATACGCAGTATTCT.

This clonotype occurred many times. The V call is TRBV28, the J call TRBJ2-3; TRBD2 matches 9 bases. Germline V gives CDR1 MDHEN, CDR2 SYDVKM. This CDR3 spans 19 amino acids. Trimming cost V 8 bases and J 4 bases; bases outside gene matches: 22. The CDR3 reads CASASLVPSGEGGADTQYF. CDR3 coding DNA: TGTGCCAGCGCATCTCTGGTACCTAGCGGGGAGGGAGGTGCAGATACGCAGTATTTT.

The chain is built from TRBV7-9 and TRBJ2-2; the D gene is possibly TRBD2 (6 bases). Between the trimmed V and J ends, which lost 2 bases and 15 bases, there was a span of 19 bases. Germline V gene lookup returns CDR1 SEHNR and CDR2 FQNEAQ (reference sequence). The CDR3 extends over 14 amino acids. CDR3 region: CASSLPDGSRWLFF. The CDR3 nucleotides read TGTGCCAGCAGCTTACCCGACGGGAGTCGATGGTTGTTTTTT. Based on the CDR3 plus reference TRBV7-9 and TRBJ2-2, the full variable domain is DTGVSQNPRHKITKRGQNVTFRCDPISEHNRLYWYRQTLGQGPEFLTYFQNEAQLEKSRLLSDRFSAERPKGSFSTLEIQRTEQGDSAMYLCASSLPDGSRWLFFGEGSRLTVL.

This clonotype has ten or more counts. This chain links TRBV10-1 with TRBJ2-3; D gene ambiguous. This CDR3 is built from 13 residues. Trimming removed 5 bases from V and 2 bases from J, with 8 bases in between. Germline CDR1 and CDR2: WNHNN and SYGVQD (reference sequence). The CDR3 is CASSPEFTDTQYF. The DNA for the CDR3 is TGCGCCAGCAGTCCCGAATTCACAGATACGCAGTATTTT.

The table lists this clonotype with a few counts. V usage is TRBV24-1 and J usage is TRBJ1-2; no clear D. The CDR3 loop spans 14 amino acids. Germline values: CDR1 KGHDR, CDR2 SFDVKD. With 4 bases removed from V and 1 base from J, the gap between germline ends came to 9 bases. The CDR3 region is CATSDKDGNYGYTF. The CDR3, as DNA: TGTGCCACCAGTGACAAAGACGGTAACTATGGCTACACCTTC.

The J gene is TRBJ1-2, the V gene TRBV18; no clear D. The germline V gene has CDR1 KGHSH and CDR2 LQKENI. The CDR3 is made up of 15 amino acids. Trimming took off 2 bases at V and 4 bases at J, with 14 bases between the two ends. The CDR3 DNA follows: TGTGCCAGCTCACCAGCCCTAACCGCAGGCTATGGCTACACCTTC. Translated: CASSPALTAGYGYTF.

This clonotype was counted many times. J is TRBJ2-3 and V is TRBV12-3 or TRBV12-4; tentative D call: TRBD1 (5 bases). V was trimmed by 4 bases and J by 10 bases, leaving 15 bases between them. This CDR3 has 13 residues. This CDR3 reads CASSSQGLGSQYF. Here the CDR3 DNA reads TGTGCCAGCAGTTCCCAGGGCCTAGGGTCGCAGTATTTT.

Written as DNA, the CDR3 is TGCGCCAGCAGCTTGACCGCTGGAGGACCGACTCGGAGTGGGCAGTTCTTC. Translated: CASSLTAGGPTRSGQFF. This chain uses TRBV5-1 with TRBJ2-1, with D possibly matching TRBD2 (5 bases). From germline, CDR1 is SGHRS and CDR2 YFSETQ. The CDR3 has 17 amino acids. Trimming left V 1 base short and J 12 bases short, with 26 bases between.

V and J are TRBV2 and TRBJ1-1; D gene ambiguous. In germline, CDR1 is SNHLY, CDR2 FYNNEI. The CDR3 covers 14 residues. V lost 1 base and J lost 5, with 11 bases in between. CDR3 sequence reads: CASSEEGQRTEAFF. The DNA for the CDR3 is TGTGCCAGCAGTGAAGAGGGCCAGAGGACTGAAGCTTTCTTT. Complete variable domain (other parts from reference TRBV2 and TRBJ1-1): EPEVTQTPSHQVTQMGQEVILRCVPISNHLYFYWYRQILGQKVEFLVSFYNNEISEKSEIFDDQFSVERPDGSNFTLKIRSTKLEDSAMYFCASSEEGQRTEAFFGQGTRLTVV.

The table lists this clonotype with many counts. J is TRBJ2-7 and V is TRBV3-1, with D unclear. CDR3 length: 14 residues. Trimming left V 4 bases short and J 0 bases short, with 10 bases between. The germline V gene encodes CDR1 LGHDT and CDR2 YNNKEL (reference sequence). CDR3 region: CASSPGPVSYEQYF. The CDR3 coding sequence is TGTGCCAGCAGCCCGGGCCCAGTCTCCTACGAGCAGTACTTC.

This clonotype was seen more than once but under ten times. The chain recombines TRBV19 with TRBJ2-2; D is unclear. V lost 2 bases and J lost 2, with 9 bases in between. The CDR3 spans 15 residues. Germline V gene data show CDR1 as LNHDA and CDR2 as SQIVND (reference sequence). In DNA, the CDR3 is TGTGCCAGTAGTATATTGTCCCAAAACACCGGGGAGCTGTTTTTT. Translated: CASSILSQNTGELFF.

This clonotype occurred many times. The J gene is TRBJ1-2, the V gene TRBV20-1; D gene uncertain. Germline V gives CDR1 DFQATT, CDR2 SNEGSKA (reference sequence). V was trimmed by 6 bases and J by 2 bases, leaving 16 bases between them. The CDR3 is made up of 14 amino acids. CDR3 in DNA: TGCAGTGCCCGGATTGAGACCTCGAACTATGGCTACACCTTC. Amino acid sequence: CSARIETSNYGYTF.

This chain's CDR3 is CASSYVGQGKNTEAFF. Here the CDR3 DNA reads TGTGCCAGCAGTTACGTAGGACAGGGGAAGAACACTGAAGCTTTCTTT. The chain has TRBV6-5 and TRBJ1-1; TRBD1 agrees at 9 bases. Germline lookup yields CDR1 MNHEY and CDR2 SVGAGI. This CDR3 spans 16 amino acids. With 2 bases clipped from V and 1 base from J, the junction kept 5 bases outside the gene matches.

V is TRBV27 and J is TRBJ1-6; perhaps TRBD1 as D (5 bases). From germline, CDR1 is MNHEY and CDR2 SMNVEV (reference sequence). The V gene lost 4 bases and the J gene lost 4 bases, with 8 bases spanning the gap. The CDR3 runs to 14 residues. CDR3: CASSSGAYNSPLHF. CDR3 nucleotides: TGTGCCAGCAGTTCTGGGGCGTATAATTCACCCCTCCACTTT.

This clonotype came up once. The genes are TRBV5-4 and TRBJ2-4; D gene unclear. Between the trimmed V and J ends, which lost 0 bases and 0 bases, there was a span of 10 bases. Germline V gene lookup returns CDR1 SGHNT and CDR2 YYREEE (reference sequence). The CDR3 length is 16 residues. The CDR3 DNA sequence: TGTGCCAGCAGCTTGGCGCTCCTCCTAGCCAAAAACATTCAGTACTTC. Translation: CASSLALLLAKNIQYF.

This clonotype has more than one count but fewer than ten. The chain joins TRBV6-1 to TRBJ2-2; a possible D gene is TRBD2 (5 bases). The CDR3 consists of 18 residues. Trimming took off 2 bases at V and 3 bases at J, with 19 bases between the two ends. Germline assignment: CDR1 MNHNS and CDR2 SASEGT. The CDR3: CASSENLADYGDTGELFF. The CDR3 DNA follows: TGTGCCAGCAGTGAAAACTTGGCAGACTACGGGGACACCGGGGAGCTGTTTTTT.

The CDR3 loop reads CSARDPFEADSYNEQFF. In DNA, the CDR3 is TGCAGTGCTAGAGACCCTTTCGAGGCTGACTCCTACAATGAGCAGTTCTTC. The genes are TRBV20-1 and TRBJ2-1; D remains unclear. Trimming shortened V by 0 bases and J by 0 bases, and 15 bases separated the two germline ends. The CDR3 loop spans 17 amino acids. In germline, CDR1 is DFQATT, CDR2 SNEGSKA (reference sequence).

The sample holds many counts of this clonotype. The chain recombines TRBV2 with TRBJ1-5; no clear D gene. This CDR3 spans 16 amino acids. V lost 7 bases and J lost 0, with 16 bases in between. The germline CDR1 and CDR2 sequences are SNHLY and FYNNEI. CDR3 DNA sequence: TGTGCCAGCATGATTTCAACACATGTTAGCAATCAGCCCCAGCATTTT. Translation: CASMISTHVSNQPQHF.

The CDR3 reads CASSSPTGVAGELFF. As DNA, the CDR3 is TGTGCCAGCAGCAGCCCGACAGGGGTGGCCGGGGAGCTGTTTTTT. V gene TRBV7-3 combines with J gene TRBJ2-2, with TRBD1 matching 8 bases. V shed 5 bases and J 6 bases; nucleotides not matched to a gene: 8. Germline V gives CDR1 SGHTA, CDR2 FQGTGA. This CDR3 has 15 residues.

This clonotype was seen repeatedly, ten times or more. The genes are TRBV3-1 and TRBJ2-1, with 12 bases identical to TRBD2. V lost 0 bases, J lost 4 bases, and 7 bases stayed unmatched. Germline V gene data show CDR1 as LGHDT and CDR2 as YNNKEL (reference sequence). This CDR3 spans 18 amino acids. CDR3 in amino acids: CASSQDKGGTSGYNEQFF. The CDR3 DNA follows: TGTGCCAGCAGCCAAGATAAAGGGGGGACTAGCGGGTACAATGAGCAGTTCTTC.